Following are 26 T cell receptor beta chains from one sample sequenced in a study of cytotoxic CD8 clonotypes in ibrutinib-treated CLL. Data came from immunoSEQ multiplex PCR; TCRdb stores just in-frame clones and leaves some out. Among some 350,000 clones, about 64% were seen once, and the ten largest hold around 6.6%. The specimen comprised PBMCs, sampled after 36 months of ibrutinib treatment. The receptors here all came from a human donor with chronic lymphocytic leukemia.

The chain combines TRBV27 with TRBJ2-7; no firm D call. In germline, CDR1 is MNHEY, CDR2 SMNVEV (reference sequence). The CDR3 covers 13 residues. V shed 7 bases and J shed 0 bases, with 10 bases lying between them. The CDR3 protein is CASKGRYSYEQYF. DNA of the CDR3: TGTGCCAGCAAAGGACGGTACTCCTACGAGCAGTACTTC.

The chain links TRBV20-1 to TRBJ2-7; D possibly uses TRBD1 or TRBD2 (7 bases each). Germline V lookup: CDR1 DFQATT, CDR2 SNEGSKA (reference sequence). The CDR3 extends over 11 amino acids. V gave up 6 bases and J gave up 7 bases, with 13 bases separating them. CDR3 coding DNA: TGCAGTGCCAGGGGGGGCGTTGAGCAGTACTTC. This encodes CSARGGVEQYF.

This clone was found a few times. V and J are TRBV5-1 and TRBJ1-1; perhaps TRBD1 as D (6 bases). The CDR3 sequence is 16 residues long. Germline CDR1 SGHRS, CDR2 YFSETQ. V lost 0 bases to trimming and J lost 1 base, with 13 bases between them. The CDR3 is CASSLDDRTRNTEAFF. CDR3 nucleotides: TGCGCCAGCAGCTTGGACGACAGGACGAGGAACACTGAAGCTTTCTTT.

The chain joins TRBV2 to TRBJ1-2, with D perhaps matching TRBD1 (5 bases). Germline CDR1 is SNHLY and CDR2 is FYNNEI. This CDR3 is built from 11 residues. V was shortened by 7 bases and J by 8 bases, with 11 bases between the two germline ends. CDR3 region: CASTQAGGYTF. CDR3 DNA: TGTGCCAGCACACAGGCAGGGGGCTACACCTTC.

The V call is TRBV11-2, the J call TRBJ1-6; D is perhaps TRBD1 (5 bases). V dropped 1 base and J dropped 10 bases, with 14 bases sitting between them. The CDR3 has 15 amino acids. Germline CDR1 is SGHAT and CDR2 is FQNNGV. The CDR3 region has the DNA TGTGCCAGCAGCTTAGGGGCAGGGCCGACCTCACCCCTCCACTTT. Its translation is CASSLGAGPTSPLHF.

J is TRBJ2-7 and V is TRBV28, with a weak D call TRBD2 (6 bases). CDR3 length equals 13 residues. The V gene's germline CDR1 is MDHEN and CDR2 SYDVKM. Trimming cost V 7 bases and J 1 base, with 11 bases left between them. Written as DNA, the CDR3 is TGTGCCAGCATGGCGGAGGGGTCCTACGAGCAGTACTTC. Translation gives CASMAEGSYEQYF.

This clone was counted once. The rearrangement links TRBV6-1 to TRBJ2-7; 8 nucleotides align to TRBD1. From germline, CDR1 is MNHNS and CDR2 SASEGT. The CDR3 sequence is 14 residues long. V lost 4 bases to trimming and J lost 4 bases; unmatched junction nucleotides: 6. CDR3 loop: CASSAGQGGYEQYF. For the CDR3, the DNA is TGTGCCAGCAGTGCTGGACAGGGCGGGTACGAGCAGTACTTC.

This clone was picked up a small number of times. CDR3 protein: CASSLGGQRGQGYGYTF. Written as DNA, the CDR3 is TGTGCCAGCAGCCTCGGAGGACAGCGAGGGCAGGGCTATGGCTACACCTTC. The chain recombines TRBV7-8 with TRBJ1-2; TRBD1 might be the D (6 bases). Trimming shortened V by 5 bases and J by 4 bases, and 23 bases separated the two germline ends. The CDR3 covers 17 residues. From germline, CDR1 is SGHVS and CDR2 FQNEAQ.

As regards this clone: The identical CDR3 is also encoded by other nucleotide sequences in the sample. The chain employs TRBV20-1 and TRBJ2-5; D is unclear. Trimming took off 3 bases at V and 5 bases at J, with 4 bases between the two ends. Germline V lookup: CDR1 DFQATT, CDR2 SNEGSKA (reference sequence). CDR3 length equals 10 residues. The CDR3 loop is CSASVETQYF. CDR3 DNA sequence: TGCAGTGCTAGCGTGGAGACCCAGTACTTC.

This chain joins TRBV7-6 and TRBJ2-5, with D unresolved. This CDR3 region has 14 residues. V lost 0 bases and J lost 3, with 8 bases in between. Germline CDR1 and CDR2: SGHVS and FNYEAQ. CDR3 sequence reads: CASSLALREETQYF. In DNA, the CDR3 is TGTGCCAGCAGCTTAGCCCTCCGCGAAGAGACCCAGTACTTC. The whole variable domain, filled in from reference TRBV7-6 and TRBJ2-5, reads GAGVSQSPRYKVTKRGQDVALRCDPISGHVSLYWYRQALGQGPEFLTYFNYEAQQDKSGLPNDRFSAERPEGSISTLTIQRTEQRDSAMYRCASSLALREETQYFGPGTRLLVL.

This chain uses TRBV11-2 with TRBJ2-1; TRBD2 is a possible D gene (5 bases). CDR3 length: 16 amino acids. In germline, CDR1 is SGHAT, CDR2 FQNNGV. V gave up 3 bases and J gave up 1 base, with 13 bases separating them. In nucleotides, the CDR3 is TGTGCCAGCAGCTTGGGGTTCGGGGTTTCCTACAATGAGCAGTTCTTC. Translating it yields CASSLGFGVSYNEQFF.

This clone appeared a few times. The chain uses TRBV5-1 and TRBJ2-7; 9 bases match TRBD1. Trimming at V came to 3 bases and at J to 2 bases, leaving 6 bases not matched to a gene. The CDR3 totals 15 residues. Germline V lookup: CDR1 SGHRS, CDR2 YFSETQ. In DNA, the CDR3 is TGCGCCAGCAGCTGGACAGGGGCTCCAGCCTACGAGCAGTACTTC. It yields the protein CASSWTGAPAYEQYF. Full variable domain (rest looked up from reference TRBV5-1 and TRBJ2-7): KAGVTQTPRYLIKTRGQQVTLSCSPISGHRSVSWYQQTPGQGLQFLFEYFSETQRNKGNFPGRFSGRQFSNSRSEMNVSTLELGDSALYLCASSWTGAPAYEQYFGPGTRLTVT.

This sequence joins TRBV29-1 and TRBJ1-1; TRBD1 matches 9 bases. Trimming removed 0 bases from V and 3 bases from J; junction bases left unmatched: 8. CDR1 is SQVTM and CDR2 is ANQGSEA in the germline V gene. CDR3 length equals 16 residues. The CDR3 sequence: CSVEDRGTGPDTEAFF. The CDR3 DNA is TGCAGCGTTGAAGATCGGGGGACAGGGCCCGACACTGAAGCTTTCTTT.

This clone was counted once. The chain combines TRBV18 with TRBJ2-1, with 7 bases identical to TRBD2. The J segment lost 6 bases and the V segment lost 0 bases, leaving 17 bases of the junction unmatched. Germline V gene sequence: CDR1 KGHSH, CDR2 LQKENI. The CDR3 has 19 residues. CDR3 nucleotides: TGTGCCAGCTCACCACCATCATTCCAAAGACTAGCCGGTCTCAATGAGCAGTTCTTC. Translation gives CASSPPSFQRLAGLNEQFF.

This clone was recorded a few times. The chain couples TRBV7-9 to TRBJ2-7, with D possibly matching TRBD1 (6 bases). The length of the CDR3 is 14 residues. V lost 5 bases, J lost 7 bases, and 18 bases lay in between. Germline CDR1 SEHNR, CDR2 FQNEAQ (reference sequence). CDR3 in DNA: TGTGCCAGCAGCGAACGGGCAGGGGCCGAGGAGCAGTACTTC. Translated, it gives CASSERAGAEEQYF.

V gene TRBV19 combines with J gene TRBJ2-2; perhaps TRBD1 as D (5 bases). The germline gives CDR1 LNHDA, CDR2 SQIVND (reference sequence). The CDR3 sequence is 14 residues long. Trimming cost V 4 bases and J 8 bases, with 14 bases left between them. CDR3 in DNA: TGTGCCAGTAGTACCGGACACGCAGCAGGGGAGCTGTTTTTT. Translation gives CASSTGHAAGELFF.

The chain joins TRBV9 to TRBJ2-3; TRBD1 might be the D (6 bases). The CDR3 covers 13 residues. Germline CDR1 and CDR2: SGDLS and YYNGEE. V shed 0 bases and J shed 6 bases, with 8 bases lying between them. CDR3 in amino acids: CASSVVGADTQYF. The CDR3 DNA reads TGTGCCAGCAGCGTAGTGGGGGCTGATACGCAGTATTTT. Together with reference TRBV9 and TRBJ2-3, the CDR3 gives the full variable domain: DSGVTQTPKHLITATGQRVTLRCSPRSGDLSVYWYQQSLDQGLQFLIQYYNGEERAKGNILERFSAQQFPDLHSELNLSSLELGDSALYFCASSVVGADTQYFGPGTRLTVL.

The chain couples TRBV28 to TRBJ1-1, with D maybe TRBD1 (6 bases). V was cut by 1 base and J by 3 bases, with 18 bases left in between. CDR3 length: 17 residues. The germline V gene has CDR1 MDHEN and CDR2 SYDVKM. CDR3 coding DNA: TGTGCCAGCAGTTTATTTGACAAGGGGGGCAGGGACACTGAAGCTTTCTTT. It codes for CASSLFDKGGRDTEAFF.

The chain employs TRBV9 and TRBJ1-2; TRBD1 might be the D (6 bases). CDR3 size: 16 residues. Between the trimmed V and J ends, which lost 1 base and 5 bases, there was a span of 18 bases. The germline CDR1 and CDR2 sequences are SGDLS and YYNGEE. The CDR3 spells CASSVSHGGAGYGYTF. In DNA form, the CDR3 reads TGTGCCAGCAGCGTAAGTCACGGGGGCGCTGGATATGGCTACACCTTC.

V usage is TRBV5-6 and J usage is TRBJ1-2; TRBD1 might be the D (5 bases). Per germline, CDR1 SGHDT and CDR2 YYEEEE. V lost 4 bases to trimming and J lost 8 bases, with 15 bases between them. The CDR3 totals 13 residues. Here the CDR3 DNA reads TGTGCCAGCAGCCTCGTCGGGACTGGGGGCTACACCTTC. Translation gives CASSLVGTGGYTF. The variable domain in full, with the rest retrieved from reference TRBV5-6 and TRBJ1-2, is DAGVTQSPTHLIKTRGQQVTLRCSPKSGHDTVSWYQQALGQGPQFIFQYYEEEERQRGNFPDRFSGHQFPNYSSELNVNALLLGDSALYLCASSLVGTGGYTFGSGTRLTVV.

This chain links TRBV27 with TRBJ2-5; D may be TRBD1 or TRBD2 (5 bases each). V was shortened by 3 bases and J by 5 bases, with 7 bases between the two germline ends. Germline V gene sequence: CDR1 MNHEY, CDR2 SMNVEV (reference sequence). This CDR3 spans 12 amino acids. CDR3 in amino acids: CASSFWGETQYF. The CDR3 nucleotides are TGTGCCAGCAGTTTTTGGGGGGAGACCCAGTACTTC.

The chain is built from TRBV10-3 and TRBJ2-7; 7 bases line up with TRBD2. CDR3 length: 13 amino acids. Germline-derived CDR1 and CDR2 are ENHRY and SYGVKD. V was clipped by 9 bases and J by 0 bases; unmatched bases: 5. DNA of the CDR3: TGTGCCATAACGGCTAGCGGCTCCTACGAGCAGTACTTC. Its protein is CAITASGSYEQYF.

The chain's CDR3 is CASSLSGGSLDTQYF. The CDR3 region has the DNA TGTGCCAGCAGTTTGTCGGGAGGGTCTCTAGATACGCAGTATTTT. The chain combines TRBV28 with TRBJ2-3; 8 nucleotides line up with TRBD2. In germline, CDR1 is MDHEN, CDR2 SYDVKM. The CDR3 is 15 residues long. The ends lost 3 bases at V and 5 bases at J; junction bases unmatched: 7.

The chain recombines TRBV15 with TRBJ2-2; TRBD1 matches 9 bases. The trim removed 1 base at V and 4 bases at J, leaving 7 bases unmatched. The CDR3 sequence is 17 residues long. Germline values: CDR1 LNHNV, CDR2 YYDKDF (reference sequence). CDR3 sequence reads: CATSRGPNRGPTGELFF. The CDR3, as DNA: TGTGCCACCAGCAGAGGCCCGAACAGGGGGCCCACCGGGGAGCTGTTTTTT. Full variable domain (rest looked up from reference TRBV15 and TRBJ2-2): DAMVIQNPRYQVTQFGKPVTLSCSQTLNHNVMYWYQQKSSQAPKLLFHYYDKDFNNEADTPDNFQSRRPNTSFCFLDIRSPGLGDTAMYLCATSRGPNRGPTGELFFGEGSRLTVL.

The rearrangement links TRBV7-3 to TRBJ1-2; tentative D call: TRBD1 (6 bases). Trimming took 5 bases from V and 7 from J, leaving 14 bases between them. Germline CDR1 SGHTA, CDR2 FQGTGA. The CDR3 spans 13 residues. The CDR3 sequence is CASSPRGGSGYTF. Written as DNA, the CDR3 is TGTGCCAGCAGCCCGAGGGGGGGCTCTGGCTACACCTTC.

Concerning this clone itself: Distinct nucleotide sequences in the sample also encode this CDR3. V gene TRBV7-9 combines with J gene TRBJ2-5; tentatively, D is TRBD1 or TRBD2 (5 bases each). This CDR3 has 14 amino acids. Germline CDR1 SEHNR, CDR2 FQNEAQ (reference sequence). Trimming took 4 bases from V and 2 from J, leaving 11 bases between them. The CDR3 sequence is CASSWDRGQETQYF. The CDR3 DNA is TGTGCCAGCAGCTGGGACCGCGGGCAAGAGACCCAGTACTTC.